Listed below are T cell receptor beta chains from one sample, sequenced in a study of blood T cell repertoires in COVID-19. Libraries were prepared by immunoSEQ multiplex PCR; TCRdb keeps only in-frame clonotypes and omits some of them. The table records about 50,000 clones, around 90% of them present only once. The sequencing sample was made of peripheral blood. All receptors come from a human donor in a cohort sampled during active COVID-19. CDR3s include the opening cysteine and the closing phenylalanine or tryptophan. A D gene is named only where the DNA matches it firmly. Where a row states a size, it is once, few, many or the class of an expanded clone; other rows omit it.

TRBJ2-1,-,TRBV24-1,-,CATRDSGEQFF,TGTGCCACCAGGGACAGCGGTGAGCAGTTCTTC
TRBJ2-3,TRBD2,TRBV11-3,-,CASSSRGTSADTQYF,TGTGCCAGCAGCTCACGGGGGACTAGCGCAGATACGCAGTATTTT
TRBJ2-3,TRBD2,TRBV19,-,CASRRLADTDTQYF,TGTGCCAGTAGACGACTAGCAGATACAGATACGCAGTATTTT
TRBJ1-2,-,TRBV19,-,CASRVKGGYGYTF,TGTGCCAGTAGAGTCAAGGGAGGCTATGGCTACACCTTC
TRBJ1-1,TRBD1,TRBV20-1,-,CSATDRREAFF,TGCAGTGCAACGGACAGGCGGGAAGCTTTCTTT
TRBJ1-5,-,TRBV19,-,CASNLRGNGNQPQHF,TGTGCCAGTAACCTCAGGGGAAATGGCAATCAGCCCCAGCATTTT
TRBJ1-4,-,TRBV2,-,CASRTGPNEKLFF,TGTGCCAGCAGGACAGGCCCTAATGAAAAACTGTTTTTT
TRBJ1-5,TRBD1,TRBV19,-,CASSRDRGSNQPQHF,TGTGCCAGTAGTCGGGACAGGGGGAGCAATCAGCCCCAGCATTTT
TRBJ1-6,-,TRBV27,-,CASSKTRVGNSPLHF,TGTGCCAGCAGTAAGACGAGGGTAGGGAATTCACCCCTCCACTTT
TRBJ2-5,TRBD2,TRBV2,-,CASSRGEVETQYF,TGTGCCAGCAGTCGGGGGGAGGTGGAGACCCAGTACTTC
TRBJ1-1,-,TRBV25-1,-,CASSESGNTEAFF,TGTGCCAGCAGTGAATCGGGGAACACTGAAGCTTTCTTT
TRBJ1-6,TRBD1,TRBV7-8,-,CASSPRGSSYNSPLHF,TGTGCCAGCAGCCCCAGGGGGAGCTCCTATAATTCACCCCTCCACTTT
TRBJ2-7,TRBD1,TRBV25-1,few,CASSNSRDRGRNEQYF,TGTGCCAGCAGTAACTCCCGGGACAGGGGGCGGAACGAGCAGTACTTC
TRBJ2-7,TRBD2,TRBV2,-,CASIFAGGSYEQYF,TGTGCCAGCATTTTTGCGGGGGGATCCTACGAGCAGTACTTC
TRBJ1-1,-,TRBV18,-,CASSPTLITGRNTEAFF,TGTGCCAGCTCACCAACCCTAATAACAGGCAGAAACACTGAAGCTTTCTTT
TRBJ2-7,TRBD1,TRBV30,-,CAWSNRGRSEQYF,TGTGCCTGGAGTAACAGGGGGAGGTCCGAGCAGTACTTC
TRBJ2-4,TRBD2,TRBV3-1/TRBV3-2,-,CASSQAVRPSGRGRGIQYF,TGTGCCAGCAGCCAAGCGGTTCGGCCCAGCGGGAGAGGACGCGGCATTCAGTACTTC
TRBJ1-1,TRBD1,TRBV11-3,-,CASSFDRGMNTEAFF,TGTGCCAGCAGCTTCGACAGGGGGATGAACACTGAAGCTTTCTTT
TRBJ2-6,TRBD1,TRBV13,-,CASSEQGAGANVLTF,TGTGCCAGCAGCGAACAGGGGGCAGGGGCCAACGTCCTGACTTTC
TRBJ2-5,-,TRBV5-1,-,CASSLNTGQTQYF,TGCGCCAGCAGCTTGAATACAGGTCAAACCCAGTACTTC